The T cell receptor (beta chain) under discussion was sequenced for a study of T-cell reconstitution after alpha-beta-depleted transplantation in children. Study findings and constraints: Expanded clones from the graft, numbering several hundred, reportedly supplied alpha-beta T cells about two months after transplant.

Researchers prepared the TCRbeta library using unique molecular identifiers, the study reports. TCRdb ran MiXCR on the PCR reads and lists one entry per CDR3 protein. The sample has 600,000 to 700,000 distinct CDR3 sequences, around 14% seen once; the top ten hold about 0.77%. The CDR3 sequence is 13 residues long. V lost 7 bases, J lost 0 bases, and 7 bases lay in between. Germline CDR1 and CDR2: LNHDA and SQIVND (reference sequence). Of note for this clonotype: Its antigen is not known.

The material was PBMCs, obtained before TCRalphabeta/CD19-depleted stem cell transplant. V gene TRBV19 combines with J gene TRBJ1-3; no definite D call. This receptor was taken from a girl aged 2 to 10 with congenital amegakaryocytic thrombocytopenia, due to receive a stem cell transplant. The CDR3, as DNA: TGTGCCAGTACAACAGACTCTGGAAACACCATATATTTT. The encoded protein is CASTTDSGNTIYF.